This TCR beta chain was captured in a study of blood T cell repertoires in COVID-19 (dated by TCRdb to between 2020 and 2021). Turning to the overall study: Samples covering the acute and convalescent phases of COVID-19 were provided by collaborators in the United States, Italy and Spain. The prospective study material was composed of cDNA or gDNA derived from T cells, B-cell-depleted T cells, or PBMCs. The dataset comprised deeply sampled blood TCRbeta repertoires from subjects exposed to, actively infected with, or recovered from COVID-19. A freely available public database, intended as a resource for researchers studying the immune response to SARS-CoV-2, is where the repertoires were released. The samples were drawn from the first 160 participants of the ongoing ImmuneRACE study and from more than 1,000 subjects provided by 6 global collaborators. The sample metadata nearly always contained a de-identified subject ID, COVID-19 status, age in years and sex. Where available, HLA class I and class II types were obtained from metadata supplied by the sample provider rather than from assay-based typing. Points the paper makes about the study in general: Clinical and demographic metadata were provided uncurated, with the amount varying by source and participant.

Per the germline V gene, SGHRS is the CDR1 and YFSETQ is the CDR2. Measured from the cysteine to the phenylalanine, the CDR3 is 15 residues long. Left in the record is the CDR3 DNA by itself, 45 bases read in frame from the first base. V has 4 bases trimmed and J has 0 bases trimmed; junction bases matching no gene number 4. TCRbeta CDR3 regions were amplified from genomic DNA using the immunoSEQ Assay, a bias-controlled multiplex PCR. In the source study's methods: Within the assay, amplification of reference gene primers was used to estimate how many nucleated cells each sample contained. To quantify the absolute abundance of each unique TCRbeta CDR3 rearrangement, sequence reads were collapsed and filtered. For each sample, productive Simpson clonality was calculated as the square root of Simpson's diversity index over productive rearrangements. Imported from immuneACCESS, the table was reduced by TCRdb to in-frame sequences with V and J called. These copies leave out some clones; in studies compared against another copy, an unresolved V gene accounts for under half, and the cause of the remainder is not known. The V and J calls and clone size were taken over from that table, and D and trimming were inferred from the DNA. In all, the sample holds 150,000 or so clones, and around nine tenths of those were seen once. The top ten hold around 0.5% of the sample.

One collaborating source in Seattle enrolled patients during active infection and followed them longitudinally through the course of disease. Collaborating institutions collected whole blood in K2EDTA tubes following their own protocols. Collaborator samples were shipped for TCRbeta analysis as frozen whole blood, isolated PBMCs, or DNA extracted from either sample type. A remark on this clone: Its antigen specificity is not known. Base quality data are lacking; no much larger clone is found one base away.

The sequenced material came from peripheral blood. The origin of this receptor is a man aged 60 to 69 with COVID-19, enrolled during active disease. The sequence is built from TRBV5-1 and TRBJ2-3; 8 bases in the junction line up with TRBD2. The CDR3 sequence is CASSLKRGSTDTQYF. The DNA reads as follows: TGCGCCAGCAGCCTAAAGCGGGGGAGCACAGATACGCAGTATTTT.